This section outlines one TCR beta chain sequence together with its context. No antigen is known for it. The sample originates from a study of cytomegalovirus exposure and HLA in healthy donors. Whole-study results and caveats: Excluded were some V segments that proved indistinguishable, including TRBV6-2 and TRBV6-3. The authors later found most CMV-associated TCR beta chains appeared HLA-restricted. Researchers reported in a later analysis that a missense DCLRE1C variant was tied to TCR beta V- and J-gene trimming.

PCR primers comprised 60 Vbeta and 13 Jbeta primers. In the source study's methods: In a later analysis, of 70 million to 85 million unique beta chains, about 11 million appeared in at least two donors. TCRdb keeps only in-frame clones here, not all; method: immunoSEQ multiplex PCR. That table is the source of V, J and clone size, and D and trimming were worked out from the DNA. The specimen's table records just over 150,000 clones. The CDR3 consists of 14 residues. Trimming shortened V by 2 bases and J by 6 bases, and 13 bases separated the two germline ends. CDR1 SNHLY and CDR2 FYNNEI come from the germline V gene.

The sequenced sample was PBMCs. The chain is built from TRBV2 and TRBJ1-2; D uncertain. This clonotype originated in a woman aged 55-69 years in good health and CMV-seronegative. The CDR3, as DNA: TGTGCCAGCAGTGAATTAGGCAGGTGGGATGGCTACACCTTC. Protein sequence: CASSELGRWDGYTF.